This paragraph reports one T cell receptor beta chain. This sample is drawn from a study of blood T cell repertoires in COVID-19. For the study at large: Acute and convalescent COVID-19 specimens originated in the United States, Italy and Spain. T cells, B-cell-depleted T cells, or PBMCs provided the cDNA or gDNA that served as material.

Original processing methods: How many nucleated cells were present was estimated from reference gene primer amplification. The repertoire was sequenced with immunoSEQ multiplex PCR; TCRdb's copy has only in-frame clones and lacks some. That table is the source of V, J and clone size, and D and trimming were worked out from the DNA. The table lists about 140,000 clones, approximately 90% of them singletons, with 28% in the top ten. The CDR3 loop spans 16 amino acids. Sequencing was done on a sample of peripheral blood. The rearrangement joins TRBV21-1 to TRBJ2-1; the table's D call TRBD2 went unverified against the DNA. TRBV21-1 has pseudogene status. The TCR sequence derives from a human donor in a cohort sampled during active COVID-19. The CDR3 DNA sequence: TGTGCCAGCAGCAAAGGCCTAGCGGGGGGGCCGAATGAGCAGTTCTTC. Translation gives CASSKGLAGGPNEQFF.